A selection of T cell receptor beta chains follows, all from one sample in a study of cytomegalovirus exposure and HLA in healthy donors. Repertoires were generated with immunoSEQ multiplex PCR, while TCRdb's copy carries only in-frame clones and drops some. The sample yields roughly 90,000 clones, 80% to 95% seen once. Sequencing was done on a sample of PBMCs. The source of these receptors is a woman aged 25 to 39 in good health and CMV-seropositive. The CDR3 runs from the conserved cysteine through the conserved F or W. A D gene is named only where the DNA matches it firmly. Not every row has a clone size; where given, it reads once, few, many or a size class.

DNA	CDR3	V	size	D	J
TGCGCCAGCAGCCAAGGTCGCGGGAAGTATGAGCAGTTCTTC	CASSQGRGKYEQFF	TRBV4-1	NA	NA	TRBJ2-1
TGTGCCAGCAGTTACGGAGGGAACACTGAAGCTTTCTTT	CASSYGGNTEAFF	TRBV6-6	once	NA	TRBJ1-1
TGTGCCTGGAGTGCCGGGACAGGGTACAATCAGCCCCAGCATTTT	CAWSAGTGYNQPQHF	TRBV30	NA	TRBD1	TRBJ1-5
TGTGCCAGCACCCCCAGGGGAAGGTTCTCCAAACGTCACGACACCGGGGAGCTGTTTTTT	CASTPRGRFSKRHDTGELFF	TRBV28	NA	NA	TRBJ2-2
TGTCAATCCGGGGCACTAGGGCGGGGAAAAGAGACCCAGTACTTC	CQSGALGRGKETQYF	TRBV27	NA	NA	TRBJ2-5
TGCAGCGTTGAATACGGGACTAGCGGGCCAAAGGAGCTGTTTTTT	CSVEYGTSGPKELFF	TRBV29-1	NA	TRBD2	TRBJ2-2
TGTGCCAGCAGCTCACGGACTACCGGCCCCTACGAGCAGTACTTC	CASSSRTTGPYEQYF	TRBV7-3	NA	NA	TRBJ2-7
TGTGCCAGCAGTTACTCGGGCCTGGGACCCCAGGGGGAGCAGTACTTC	CASSYSGLGPQGEQYF	TRBV6-5	NA	NA	TRBJ2-7
TGTGCCAGCAGCCAAGATTTTTTCCAGGGGCCTTCCTACGAGCAGTACTTC	CASSQDFFQGPSYEQYF	TRBV4-2	NA	NA	TRBJ2-7
TGTGCCAGCAGCAAAGCTCTAGCGGTATCGGGCGGAGAGACCCAGTACTTC	CASSKALAVSGGETQYF	TRBV21-1	NA	NA	TRBJ2-5
TGTGCCAGCAGCTCTCCCCGGGACAGGGGGCGGAGTGAAAAACTGTTTTTT	CASSSPRDRGRSEKLFF	TRBV7-9	NA	TRBD1	TRBJ1-4
TGTGCCAGCCGCGGACAGGAGCAAGAGACCCAGTACTTC	CASRGQEQETQYF	TRBV28	once	TRBD1	TRBJ2-5
TGTGCCAGCTCACGATGGGGACTAGCGGGAGGCTCGAACACCGGGGAGCTGTTTTTT	CASSRWGLAGGSNTGELFF	TRBV18	NA	TRBD2	TRBJ2-2
TGTGCCAGCCTCAGACAGGGCATCACCGAGGAGCAGTACTTC	CASLRQGITEEQYF	TRBV28	NA	TRBD1	TRBJ2-7
TGTGCCACCAGCAGGGGGACTAGCGGAAAATACAATGAGCAGTTCTTC	CATSRGTSGKYNEQFF	TRBV15	NA	TRBD2	TRBJ2-1
TGCGCCAGCAGTCTACAGATTAATGAAAAACTGTTTTTT	CASSLQINEKLFF	TRBV5-1	NA	NA	TRBJ1-4
TGTGCCAGCAGTGAAACAGGGGCCTACGAGCAGTACTTC	CASSETGAYEQYF	TRBV6-5	NA	TRBD1	TRBJ2-7
TGTGCCAGCAGTGCCTCCCGGGCTGGAAACACCATATATTTT	CASSASRAGNTIYF	TRBV25-1	NA	NA	TRBJ1-3
TGTGCCACCAGCAGAGGACAGTCCTATGGCTACACCTTC	CATSRGQSYGYTF	TRBV15	NA	NA	TRBJ1-2
TGTGCCAGCAGTGCAGACAGGGTTAATTACAATGAGCAGTTCTTC	CASSADRVNYNEQFF	TRBV2	NA	TRBD1	TRBJ2-1
TGTGCCAGCAGCGTAGTAGGAGTAGCGGGAGGCACCGGGGAGCTGTTTTTT	CASSVVGVAGGTGELFF	TRBV9	NA	TRBD2	TRBJ2-2